The 29 T cell receptor beta chains below all came from one sample that was sequenced in a study of blood T cell repertoires in COVID-19. Data came from immunoSEQ multiplex PCR; TCRdb stores just in-frame clones and leaves some out. In the table there are hundreds of thousands of clones, just over 85% of which are singletons. The sample consisted of peripheral blood. Every receptor here comes from a woman aged 25 to 39 with active or convalescent COVID-19.

The V and J genes are TRBV3-1 (or the pseudogene TRBV3-2) and TRBJ2-7; possibly TRBD1 for D (5 bases). In germline, CDR1 is LGHDT, CDR2 YNNKEL (reference sequence). V lost 3 bases to trimming and J lost 1 base, with 13 bases between them. This CDR3 spans 15 amino acids. This CDR3 is CASSQGTGLSYEQYF. CDR3 sequence (DNA): TGTGCCAGCAGCCAGGGAACAGGTCTTTCCTACGAGCAGTACTTC.

The chain recombines TRBV5-4 with TRBJ1-2; D remains unclear. The CDR3 has 12 amino acids. V lost 5 bases and J lost 6, with 11 bases in between. CDR1 SGHNT and CDR2 YYREEE come from the germline V gene (reference sequence). The chain's CDR3 is CASSGVGDGYTF. The CDR3 DNA is TGTGCCAGCAGTGGTGTTGGAGATGGCTACACCTTC.

This clone was seen only once. This sequence joins TRBV4-1 and TRBJ2-2, with 11 bases aligning to TRBD2. Losses at the gene ends were 1 base for V and 1 base for J; bases not matched to a gene: 8. Germline V CDR1 and CDR2: MGHRA, YSYEKL. This CDR3 comprises 19 residues. CDR3 region: CASSQGVLAGGKNTGELFF. In nucleotides, the CDR3 is TGCGCCAGCAGCCAAGGGGTTCTAGCGGGGGGCAAGAACACCGGGGAGCTGTTTTTT.

The chain employs TRBV3-1 (or the pseudogene TRBV3-2) and TRBJ2-7; 8 nucleotides line up with TRBD1. The CDR3 is made up of 15 amino acids. The junction had 7 bases not matched to a gene; V was cut back by 4 bases and J by 2 bases. Germline loops: CDR1 LGHDT, CDR2 YNNKEL (reference sequence). The CDR3: CASSRGTGGPYEQYF. The CDR3 bases are TGTGCCAGCAGCCGTGGGACAGGAGGACCCTACGAGCAGTACTTC.

The CDR3 region has the DNA TGTGCCAGCACATTTAAAGATCCGAGGGGGCTGGACACTGAAGCTTTCTTT. Translated: CASTFKDPRGLDTEAFF. This chain connects TRBV28 to TRBJ1-1; 7 positions agree with TRBD1. This CDR3 spans 17 amino acids. V gave up 7 bases and J gave up 3 bases; unmatched junction bases: 17. Germline CDR1 reads MDHEN; CDR2 reads SYDVKM.

The V and J genes are TRBV5-5 and TRBJ2-3, with D perhaps TRBD1 (6 bases). CDR1 and CDR2 (germline): SGHKS, YYEKEE (reference sequence). The CDR3 loop spans 17 amino acids. Trimming left V 0 bases short and J 4 bases short, with 18 bases between. The CDR3 spells CASSLVVGASLADTQYF. The CDR3 nucleotides are TGTGCCAGCAGCTTGGTTGTGGGGGCGTCTTTAGCAGATACGCAGTATTTT.

For this clone: This CDR3 is also generated by other DNA sequences in the sample. This chain links TRBV6-5 with TRBJ2-7; no reliable D call. V lost 0 bases and J 2 bases, leaving 5 bases between the germline ends. Germline lookup yields CDR1 MNHEY and CDR2 SVGAGI. The CDR3 loop spans 13 amino acids. Written as DNA, the CDR3 is TGTGCCAGCAGTTACTCGACAACCTACGAGCAGTACTTC. This sequence encodes CASSYSTTYEQYF.

The chain combines TRBV7-9 with TRBJ1-1, with a weak D call TRBD1 (5 bases). The CDR3 runs to 13 residues. V dropped 5 bases and J dropped 7 bases, with 14 bases sitting between them. Germline-derived CDR1 and CDR2 are SEHNR and FQNEAQ (reference sequence). CDR3 coding DNA: TGTGCCAGCAGCACCGACAGTCTTAGTGAAGCTTTCTTT. Its translation is CASSTDSLSEAFF.

This chain joins TRBV7-2 and TRBJ2-1; TRBD2 matches at 12 bases. CDR3 length: 15 residues. J lost 8 bases, V lost 5 bases, and 7 bases had no gene match. From germline, CDR1 is SGHTA and CDR2 FQGNSA. The CDR3 reads CASSPSGGAIDEQFF. The CDR3 coding sequence is TGTGCCAGCAGCCCTAGCGGGGGGGCCATCGATGAGCAGTTCTTC.

The chain carries TRBV5-1 and TRBJ1-5; TRBD1 matches at 10 bases. Germline V gives CDR1 SGHRS, CDR2 YFSETQ. V lost 4 bases and J lost 6; bases outside the gene matches: 4. The CDR3 runs 14 residues. CDR3 sequence (DNA): TGCGCCAGCAGCGCCGGACAGGGGGTTCAGCCCCAGCATTTT. It translates to CASSAGQGVQPQHF.

J is TRBJ2-3 and V is TRBV5-1; a weak D match, TRBD2 (5 bases). From germline, CDR1 is SGHRS and CDR2 YFSETQ. CDR3 length: 14 amino acids. Trimming took 1 base from V and 10 from J, leaving 16 bases between them. The CDR3: CASSLLEEKGPQYF. DNA for the CDR3: TGCGCCAGCAGCTTGTTGGAGGAAAAAGGTCCGCAGTATTTT.

The chain uses TRBV21-1 and TRBJ1-5; the table names TRBD1, a call not compared with the DNA. TRBV21-1 is listed as a pseudogene. The CDR3 totals 15 residues. As DNA, the CDR3 is TGTGCCAGCAGCAAATGGCAGGGCAGCAATCAGCCCCAGCATTTT. Translating gives CASSKWQGSNQPQHF.

V usage is TRBV5-4 and J usage is TRBJ2-5, with 12 bases matching TRBD2. The CDR3 runs 16 residues. From germline, CDR1 is SGHNT and CDR2 YYREEE (reference sequence). V was pared by 4 bases and J by 5 bases, with 9 bases of the junction left unmatched. CDR3 in amino acids: CASSHGLAGTGETQYF. DNA of the CDR3: TGTGCCAGCAGCCATGGACTAGCGGGGACTGGTGAGACCCAGTACTTC.

The chain has TRBV5-1 and TRBJ1-1, with TRBD1 matching 9 bases. This CDR3 has 14 amino acids. V gave up 4 bases and J gave up 6 bases; unmatched junction bases: 7. Germline V lookup: CDR1 SGHRS, CDR2 YFSETQ. The CDR3 is CASSLGQGNAEAFF. CDR3 in DNA: TGCGCCAGCAGCCTGGGACAGGGTAACGCTGAAGCTTTCTTT.

This rearrangement joins TRBV28 to TRBJ2-1; 8 bases agree with TRBD2. Trimming at V came to 4 bases and at J to 6 bases, leaving 8 bases not matched to a gene. CDR3 size: 15 residues. Germline V gene data show CDR1 as MDHEN and CDR2 as SYDVKM. The CDR3 DNA reads as TGTGCCAGCAGTTCCGGGACTAGGCTATCCAATGAGCAGTTCTTC. This encodes CASSSGTRLSNEQFF.

The rearrangement uses TRBV7-9 and TRBJ2-7; TRBD2 agrees at 7 bases. Germline assignment: CDR1 SEHNR and CDR2 FQNEAQ (reference sequence). The CDR3 runs to 15 residues. With 3 bases clipped from V and 2 bases from J, the junction kept 7 bases outside the gene matches. CDR3 amino acids: CASSLDSGPAYEQYF. CDR3 DNA sequence: TGTGCCAGCAGCTTGGATAGCGGGCCCGCCTACGAGCAGTACTTC.

J is TRBJ2-2 and V is TRBV7-7; D may be TRBD1 (6 bases). In germline, CDR1 is SSHAT, CDR2 FNYEAQ (reference sequence). Trimming cost V 5 bases and J 0 bases, with 19 bases left between them. The CDR3 loop spans 18 amino acids. Here the CDR3 DNA reads TGTGCCAGCAGCACTAGGGTCCGGGACAACACGAACACCGGGGAGCTGTTTTTT. Translating it yields CASSTRVRDNTNTGELFF.

J is TRBJ2-5 and V is TRBV5-8; perhaps TRBD1 as D (5 bases). The germline V and J ends were trimmed by 1 base and 3 bases, with 16 bases remaining between them. CDR1 SGHTS and CDR2 YDEGEE come from the germline V gene. This CDR3 has 16 amino acids. The CDR3 here is CASSLSLLRGEETQYF. CDR3 DNA: TGTGCCAGCAGCTTGTCTCTTCTAAGGGGCGAAGAGACCCAGTACTTC.

The CDR3 region has the DNA TGTGCCAGCAACTCCGGGGGGGCCGGTTTGGATGAGCAGTTCTTC. This encodes CASNSGGAGLDEQFF. V and J are TRBV6-5 and TRBJ2-1; 8 nucleotides agree with TRBD2. The CDR3 covers 15 residues. Germline V gives CDR1 MNHEY, CDR2 SVGAGI. Unmatched junction bases numbered 13, after V lost 7 bases and J lost 8 bases.

The chain carries TRBV18 and TRBJ1-1; 7 bases agree with TRBD1. CDR3 size: 16 residues. V dropped 3 bases and J dropped 5; count of bases not matched to a gene: 12. Germline values: CDR1 KGHSH, CDR2 LQKENI. This CDR3 is CASSPETGSGWTEAFF. The CDR3 region has the DNA TGTGCCAGCTCACCCGAGACAGGGTCGGGATGGACTGAAGCTTTCTTT.

In its sample, this clone was seen a few times. The chain carries TRBV27 and TRBJ1-5; perhaps TRBD1 as D (5 bases). The germline CDR1 and CDR2 sequences are MNHEY and SMNVEV (reference sequence). V gave up 5 bases and J gave up 7 bases, with 12 bases separating them. CDR3 length: 13 amino acids. The CDR3 bases are TGTGCCAGCAGTGCGGGACCTAGCCAGCCCCAGCATTTT. Its protein product is CASSAGPSQPQHF.

The chain links TRBV5-1 to TRBJ2-7, with 7 bases fitting TRBD1. The ends lost 3 bases at V and 0 bases at J; junction bases unmatched: 3. Germline V gene lookup returns CDR1 SGHRS and CDR2 YFSETQ. The CDR3 consists of 14 residues. DNA of the CDR3: TGCGCCAGCAGCTCGGACAGGCCCTCCTACGAGCAGTACTTC. Its translation: CASSSDRPSYEQYF.

The rearrangement links TRBV6-2 or TRBV6-3 to TRBJ2-1; TRBD2 matches 10 bases. The CDR3 has 16 residues. Germline V gene data show CDR1 as MNHEY and CDR2 as SVGEGT. Trimming removed 4 bases from V and 4 bases from J; junction bases left unmatched: 7. CDR3 in DNA: TGTGCCAGCAGTTCCTTCGGAGCGGGAGGGTACAATGAGCAGTTCTTC. It encodes CASSSFGAGGYNEQFF.

The V call is TRBV11-2, the J call TRBJ1-1, with D possibly being TRBD1 (5 bases). V lost 1 base and J 6 bases, leaving 9 bases between the germline ends. The CDR3 runs to 13 residues. Germline CDR1 is SGHAT and CDR2 is FQNNGV. DNA for the CDR3: TGTGCCAGCAGCTTAGTCAGGGTCTCTGAAGCTTTCTTT. It specifies CASSLVRVSEAFF.

This clone was seen only once. V gene TRBV19 combines with J gene TRBJ1-2; tentative D call: TRBD1 (6 bases). The CDR3 contains 12 residues. Germline loops: CDR1 LNHDA, CDR2 SQIVND (reference sequence). V was trimmed by 1 base and J by 9 bases, leaving 9 bases between them. In nucleotides, the CDR3 is TGTGCCAGTAGTATAGCTACAGGGAGCTACACCTTC. Translating it yields CASSIATGSYTF.

The V gene is TRBV7-9, the J gene TRBJ2-3; 9 bases align to TRBD2. V dropped 3 bases and J dropped 5; count of bases not matched to a gene: 3. This CDR3 is 14 amino acids long. Germline V lookup: CDR1 SEHNR, CDR2 FQNEAQ (reference sequence). The CDR3 loop reads CASSFGSGGDTQYF. The CDR3 coding sequence is TGTGCCAGCAGCTTTGGTAGCGGGGGAGATACGCAGTATTTT.

This chain uses TRBV4-2 with TRBJ2-2; TRBD1 is a possible D gene (5 bases). CDR1 is LGHNA, CDR2 YNFKEQ, per germline. The CDR3 covers 14 residues. V gave up 0 bases and J gave up 5 bases, with 7 bases separating them. The CDR3 is CASSQDQGTGELFF. The CDR3 DNA is TGTGCCAGCAGCCAAGATCAGGGAACCGGGGAGCTGTTTTTT.

The J gene is TRBJ2-1, the V gene TRBV30; D uncertain. Trimming stripped 1 base from V and 0 bases from J, with 7 bases between. The CDR3 consists of 14 residues. CDR1 and CDR2 (germline): GTSNPN, SVGIG (reference sequence). The CDR3 DNA is TGTGCCTGGAGTGCCAGGAACTCCTACAATGAGCAGTTCTTC. It is translated as CAWSARNSYNEQFF.

The V and J genes are TRBV7-6 and TRBJ2-2, with a tentative D call TRBD1 (5 bases). Trimming left V 2 bases short and J 5 bases short, with 6 bases between. The CDR3 consists of 13 residues. Germline V gives CDR1 SGHVS, CDR2 FNYEAQ. The CDR3 spells CASSLQGTGELFF. For the CDR3, the DNA is TGTGCCAGCAGCTTACAGGGAACCGGGGAGCTGTTTTTT.